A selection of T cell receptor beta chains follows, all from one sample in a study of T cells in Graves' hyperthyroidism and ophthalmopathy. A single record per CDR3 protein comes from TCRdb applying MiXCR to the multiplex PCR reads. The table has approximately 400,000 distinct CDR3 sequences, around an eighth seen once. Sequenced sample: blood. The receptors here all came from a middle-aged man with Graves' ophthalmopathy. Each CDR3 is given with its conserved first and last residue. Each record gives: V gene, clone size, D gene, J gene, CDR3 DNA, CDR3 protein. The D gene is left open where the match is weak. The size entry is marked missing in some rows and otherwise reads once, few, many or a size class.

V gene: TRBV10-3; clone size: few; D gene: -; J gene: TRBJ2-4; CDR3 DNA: TGTGCCATCAGTGAGGGGGAAAACATTCAGTACTTC; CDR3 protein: CAISEGENIQYF
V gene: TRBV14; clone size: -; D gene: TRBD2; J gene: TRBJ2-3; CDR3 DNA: TGTGCCAGCAGCCAAGATCACGGTGCGGGAGTCACAGATACGCAGTATTTT; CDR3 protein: CASSQDHGAGVTDTQYF
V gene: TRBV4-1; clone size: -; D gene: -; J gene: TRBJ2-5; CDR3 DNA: TGCGCCAGCAGCCAAGATCCCGGGGGCAAAGCCCAGTACTTC; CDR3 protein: CASSQDPGGKAQYF
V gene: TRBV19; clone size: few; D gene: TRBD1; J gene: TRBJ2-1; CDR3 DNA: TGTGCCAGTAGAGTTCACAGGGGCGACACAGAGCAGTTCTTC; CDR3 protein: CASRVHRGDTEQFF
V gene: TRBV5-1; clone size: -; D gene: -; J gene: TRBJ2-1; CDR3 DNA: TGCGCCAGCAGCTTGGAACTAGTGACCTACAATGAGCAGTTCTTC; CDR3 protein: CASSLELVTYNEQFF
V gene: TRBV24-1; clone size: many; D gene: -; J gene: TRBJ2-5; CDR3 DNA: TGTGCCACCAGTGATTCTAGCCAAGAGACCCAGTACTTC; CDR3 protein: CATSDSSQETQYF
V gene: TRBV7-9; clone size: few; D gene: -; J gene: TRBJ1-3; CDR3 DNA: TGTGCCAGCAGCTCCGCGACGTTTGACACCATATATTTT; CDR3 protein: CASSSATFDTIYF
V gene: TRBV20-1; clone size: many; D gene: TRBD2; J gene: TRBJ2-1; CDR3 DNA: TGCAGTGCGCTCCCCGGGACTACCGCTATTAATGAGCAGTTCTTC; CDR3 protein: CSALPGTTAINEQFF
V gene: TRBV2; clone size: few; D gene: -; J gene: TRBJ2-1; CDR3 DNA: TGTGCCAGCAGTGACCATCGGGATGAGCAGTTCTTC; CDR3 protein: CASSDHRDEQFF
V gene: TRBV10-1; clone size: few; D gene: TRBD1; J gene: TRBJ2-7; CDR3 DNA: TGCGCCAGCAGTGAACAGGGGGCTAAATACGAGCAGTACTTC; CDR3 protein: CASSEQGAKYEQYF
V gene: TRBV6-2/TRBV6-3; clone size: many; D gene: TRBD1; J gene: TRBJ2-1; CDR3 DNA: TGTGCCAGCAGCTCGTTAGGGACAGCAATAAACAATGAGCAGTTCTTC; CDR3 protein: CASSSLGTAINNEQFF
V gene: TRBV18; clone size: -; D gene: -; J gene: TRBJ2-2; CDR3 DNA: TGTGCCAGCTCACTAACGTGGGACACCTACACCGGGGAGCTGTTTTTT; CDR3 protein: CASSLTWDTYTGELFF
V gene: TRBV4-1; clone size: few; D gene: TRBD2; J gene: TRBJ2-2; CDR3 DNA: TGCGCCAGCAGCCAAGTAAAACTAGCGGGCGACACCGGGGAGCTGTTTTTT; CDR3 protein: CASSQVKLAGDTGELFF
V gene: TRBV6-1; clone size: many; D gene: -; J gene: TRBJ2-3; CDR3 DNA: TGTGCCAGCAGCGCTACTAGCAGCACAGATACGCAGTATTTT; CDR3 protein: CASSATSSTDTQYF
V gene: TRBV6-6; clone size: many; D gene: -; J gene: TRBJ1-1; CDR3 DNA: TGTGCCAGCAGTTACAAGCCAGGAGTTTCTGAAGCTTTCTTT; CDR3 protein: CASSYKPGVSEAFF
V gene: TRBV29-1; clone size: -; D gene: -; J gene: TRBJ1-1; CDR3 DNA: TGCAGCGGTAAACAAGTGAACACTGAAGCTTTCTTT; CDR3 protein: CSGKQVNTEAFF
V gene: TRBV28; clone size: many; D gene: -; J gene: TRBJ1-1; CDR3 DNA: TGTGCCAGCAGTTGGGGGGCCCTCTCGGGCAACACTGAAGCTTTCTTT; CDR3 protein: CASSWGALSGNTEAFF
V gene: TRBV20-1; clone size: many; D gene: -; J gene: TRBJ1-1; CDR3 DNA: TGCAGTGCCAGAGAACTGGCATTTGAAGCTTTCTTT; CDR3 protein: CSARELAFEAFF
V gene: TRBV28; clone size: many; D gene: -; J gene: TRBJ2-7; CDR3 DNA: TGTGCCAGCAGATCCCCGGGGCTGGGAGAGCAGTACTTC; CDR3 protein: CASRSPGLGEQYF
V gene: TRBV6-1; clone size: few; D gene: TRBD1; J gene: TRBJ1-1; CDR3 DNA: TGTGCCAGCAGTCAGGGACAGGGGGGAATCACTGAAGCTTTCTTT; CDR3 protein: CASSQGQGGITEAFF
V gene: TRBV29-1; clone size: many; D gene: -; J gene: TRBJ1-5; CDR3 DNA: TGCAGCGTTTCTCTAGCGGGACGAAATCAGCCCCAGCATTTT; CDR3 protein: CSVSLAGRNQPQHF
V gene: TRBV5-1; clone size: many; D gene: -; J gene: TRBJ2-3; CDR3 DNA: TGCGCCAGCAGCTTCGGCGGGGCTAGCACAGATACGCAGTATTTT; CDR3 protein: CASSFGGASTDTQYF
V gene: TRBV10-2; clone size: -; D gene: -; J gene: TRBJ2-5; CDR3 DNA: TGCGCCAGCAGTGAGTCAACGGGGATACAAGAGACCCAGTACTTC; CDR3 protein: CASSESTGIQETQYF
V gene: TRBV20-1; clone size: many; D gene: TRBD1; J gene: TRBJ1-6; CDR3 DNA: TGCAGTGCAACGACAGGGCCCTCCTATAATTCACCCCTCCACTTT; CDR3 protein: CSATTGPSYNSPLHF
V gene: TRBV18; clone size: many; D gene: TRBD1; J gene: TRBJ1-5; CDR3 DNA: TGTGCCAGCTCACCGGGACAGGTGGGTCAGCCCCAGCATTTT; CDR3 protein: CASSPGQVGQPQHF
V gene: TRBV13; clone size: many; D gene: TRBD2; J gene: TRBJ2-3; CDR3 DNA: TGTGCCAGCAGACAATCTAGCGGGAGCAGACCTAGCACAGATACGCAGTATTTT; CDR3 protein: CASRQSSGSRPSTDTQYF
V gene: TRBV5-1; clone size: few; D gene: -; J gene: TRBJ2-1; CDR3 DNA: TGCGCCAGCAGCTTTTCGGACTCTAGCAATGAGCAGTTCTTC; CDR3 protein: CASSFSDSSNEQFF
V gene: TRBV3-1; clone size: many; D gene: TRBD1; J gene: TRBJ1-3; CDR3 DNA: TGTGCCAGCAGCCAAGGGGTAGGGACAGTGGATGACACCATATATTTT; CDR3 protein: CASSQGVGTVDDTIYF
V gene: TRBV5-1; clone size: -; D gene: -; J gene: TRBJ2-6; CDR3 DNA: TGCGCCACCACTCCTGAGGGGGCTGGGGCCAACGTCCTGACTTTC; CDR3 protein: CATTPEGAGANVLTF
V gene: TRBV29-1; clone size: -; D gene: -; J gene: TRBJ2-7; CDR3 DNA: TGCAGCGTAGCGCCTACAGGGCCTAGCTCCTACGAGCAGTACTTC; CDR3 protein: CSVAPTGPSSYEQYF
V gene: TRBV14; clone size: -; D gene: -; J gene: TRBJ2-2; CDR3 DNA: TGTGCCAGCAGCCGTAGACAGACGCACACCGGGGAGCTGTTTTTT; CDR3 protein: CASSRRQTHTGELFF
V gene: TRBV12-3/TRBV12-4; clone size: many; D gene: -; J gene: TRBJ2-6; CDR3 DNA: TGTGCCAGCACGACAGGCCGCTCTGGGGCCAACGTCCTGACTTTC; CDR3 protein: CASTTGRSGANVLTF
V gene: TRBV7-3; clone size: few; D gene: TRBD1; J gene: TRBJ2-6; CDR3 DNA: TGTGCCAGCAGCTTGGACAGGGGGGGACCTGGGGCCAACGTCCTGACTTTC; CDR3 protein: CASSLDRGGPGANVLTF
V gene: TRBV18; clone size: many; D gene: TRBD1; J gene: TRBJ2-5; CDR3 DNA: TGTGCCAGCACCGGACAGGGCGGGCCGCAAGAGACCCAGTACTTC; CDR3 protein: CASTGQGGPQETQYF
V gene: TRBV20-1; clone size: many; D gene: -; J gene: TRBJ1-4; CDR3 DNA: TGCAGTGCCCTCGGCGGGATTGGCACAACTAATGAAAAACTGTTTTTT; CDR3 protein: CSALGGIGTTNEKLFF
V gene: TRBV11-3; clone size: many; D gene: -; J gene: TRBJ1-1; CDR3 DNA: TGTGCCAGCAGCTTAGTCCGGGACACTGAAGCTTTCTTT; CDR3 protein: CASSLVRDTEAFF
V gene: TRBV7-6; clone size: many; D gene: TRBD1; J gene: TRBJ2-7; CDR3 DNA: TGTGCCAGCAGCTCAGCGACAGGGTCGCCCGAGCAGTACTTC; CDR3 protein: CASSSATGSPEQYF
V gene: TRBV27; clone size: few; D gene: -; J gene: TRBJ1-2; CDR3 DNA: TGCGTAGGGGGGCCCGCTAACTATGGCTACACCTTC; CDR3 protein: CVGGPANYGYTF
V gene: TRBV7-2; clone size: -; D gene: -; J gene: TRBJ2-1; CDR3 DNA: TGTGCCAGCAGCTTTTACGGGATACACAATGAGCAGTTCTTC; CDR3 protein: CASSFYGIHNEQFF
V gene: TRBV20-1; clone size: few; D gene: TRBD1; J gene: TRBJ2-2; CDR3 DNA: TGCAGTGCTAGTGGCGCAGGGGGCCCGGGGGAGCTGTTTTTT; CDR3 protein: CSASGAGGPGELFF